This T cell receptor (beta chain) derives from a study of T cells after yellow fever vaccination. The length of the CDR3 is 13 residues. Germline CDR1 SGHVS, CDR2 FNYEAQ. Trimming shortened V by 2 bases and J by 4 bases, and 7 bases separated the two germline ends. TCRdb re-called the 5' RACE reads through MiXCR, storing one row per CDR3 protein. The sample comprises a few hundred thousand distinct CDR3 sequences, roughly 6.3% of which are singletons, and 0.85% to 1.2% rests with the top ten. This clonotype was detected ten times or more. This chain joins TRBV7-6 and TRBJ2-3; D unresolved. The receptor comes from a man in his thirties or forties who received the YFV17D yellow fever vaccine. The sequencing used CD4+ T cells sorted from PBMCs, collected on the day of the yellow fever booster vaccination. Written as DNA, the CDR3 is TGTGCCAGCAGCTTAAGACCCGCAGATACGCAGTATTTT. Translated, it gives CASSLRPADTQYF.